The 4 T cell receptor beta chains below come from one sample, sequenced in a study of T cells in Graves' hyperthyroidism and ophthalmopathy (dated by TCRdb to the late 2010s). Receptor libraries were prepared by multiplex PCR. The sequencer listed for this sample is Illumina HiSeq 2000. TCR beta CDR3 regions were amplified from RNA transcripts. The first round of RT-PCR for the TCR CDR3 was performed with the HTBI primer set and the Qiagen OneStep RT-PCR kit. TCRdb itself trimmed the public reads at Q25 with fastp, ran MiXCR and retained productive beta chains. Every CDR3 protein is listed once, alongside the most common genes and DNA of its rows. This sample holds about 600,000 distinct CDR3 sequences; more than 15% were observed only once. The ten largest clones capture roughly 3.5% of the sample. Specimen: blood. The receptors were sampled from a woman aged 40-49 years with Graves' ophthalmopathy.

The CDR3 bases are TGTGCCATCAGTGAGGGGACAGCTAACACTGAAGCTTTCTTT. Translated, it gives CAISEGTANTEAFF. This chain joins TRBV10-3 and TRBJ1-1, with 7 positions matching TRBD1. V was pared by 2 bases and J by 2 bases, with 2 bases of the junction left unmatched. The V gene's germline CDR1 is ENHRY and CDR2 SYGVKD. The CDR3 consists of 14 residues.

The J gene is TRBJ2-1, the V gene TRBV6-1; 7 bases line up with TRBD1. Germline CDR1 MNHNS, CDR2 SASEGT. The CDR3 totals 12 residues. Trimming took 7 bases from V and 10 from J; bases not matched to a gene: 7. The CDR3 DNA reads as TGTGCCAGCAACTTGATACAGGGGGAGCAGTTCTTC. As protein: CASNLIQGEQFF.

The chain combines TRBV20-1 with TRBJ2-1, with 7 bases matching TRBD2. Trimming took 3 bases from V and 5 from J; bases not matched to a gene: 10. CDR3 length: 15 amino acids. From germline, CDR1 is DFQATT and CDR2 SNEGSKA (reference sequence). CDR3 in amino acids: CSASTHSGNHNEQFF. The CDR3 nucleotides are TGCAGTGCTAGCACACACAGCGGGAACCACAATGAGCAGTTCTTC.

This clonotype was recorded at least ten times. This rearrangement joins TRBV3-1 to TRBJ2-1; 7 bases agree with TRBD1. V lost 1 base and J lost 4; bases outside the gene matches: 1. The V gene's germline CDR1 is LGHDT and CDR2 YNNKEL (reference sequence). The length of the CDR3 is 14 residues. For the CDR3, the DNA is TGTGCCAGCAGCCAAGTGGGACAGTACAATGAGCAGTTCTTC. It translates to CASSQVGQYNEQFF.